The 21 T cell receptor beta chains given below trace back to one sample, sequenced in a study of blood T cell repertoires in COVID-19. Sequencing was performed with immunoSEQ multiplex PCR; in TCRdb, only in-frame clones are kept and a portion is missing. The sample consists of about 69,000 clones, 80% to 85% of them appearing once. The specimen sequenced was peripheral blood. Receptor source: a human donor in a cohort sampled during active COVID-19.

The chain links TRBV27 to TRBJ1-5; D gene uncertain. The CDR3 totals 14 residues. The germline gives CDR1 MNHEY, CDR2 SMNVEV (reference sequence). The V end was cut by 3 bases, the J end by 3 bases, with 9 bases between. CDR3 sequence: CASSFSGYNQPQHF. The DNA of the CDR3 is TGTGCCAGCAGTTTTAGCGGGTACAATCAGCCCCAGCATTTT.

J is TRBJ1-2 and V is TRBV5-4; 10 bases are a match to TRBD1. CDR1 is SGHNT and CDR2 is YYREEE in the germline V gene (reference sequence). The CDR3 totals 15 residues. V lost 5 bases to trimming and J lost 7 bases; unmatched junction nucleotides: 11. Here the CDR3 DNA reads TGTGCCAGCAGTCGTCCCGGGACAGGGGTTATTGGCTACACCTTC. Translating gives CASSRPGTGVIGYTF.

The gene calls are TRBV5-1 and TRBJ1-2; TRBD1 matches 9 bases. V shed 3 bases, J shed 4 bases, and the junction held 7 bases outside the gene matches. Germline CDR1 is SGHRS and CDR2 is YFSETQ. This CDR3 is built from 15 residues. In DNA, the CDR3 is TGCGCCAGCAGCTGGACAGGGGTTGATAGCTATGGCTACACCTTC. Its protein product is CASSWTGVDSYGYTF.

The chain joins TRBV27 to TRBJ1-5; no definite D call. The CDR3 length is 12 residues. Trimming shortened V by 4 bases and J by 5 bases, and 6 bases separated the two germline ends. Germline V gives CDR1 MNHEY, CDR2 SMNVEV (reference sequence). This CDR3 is CASSSGDQPQHF. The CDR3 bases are TGTGCCAGCAGTTCCGGGGATCAGCCCCAGCATTTT.

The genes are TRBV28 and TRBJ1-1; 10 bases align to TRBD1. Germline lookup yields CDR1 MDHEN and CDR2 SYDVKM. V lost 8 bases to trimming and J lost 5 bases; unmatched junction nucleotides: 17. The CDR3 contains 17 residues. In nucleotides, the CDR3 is TGTGCCAGCGACGTACTGGGACAGGGGACAGAGGGAACTGAAGCTTTCTTT. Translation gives CASDVLGQGTEGTEAFF.

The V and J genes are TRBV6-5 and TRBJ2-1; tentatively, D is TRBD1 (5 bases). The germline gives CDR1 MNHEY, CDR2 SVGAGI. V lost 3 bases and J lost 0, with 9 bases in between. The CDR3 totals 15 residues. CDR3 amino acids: CASSYARASYNEQFF. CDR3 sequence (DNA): TGTGCCAGCAGTTATGCCAGGGCCTCCTACAATGAGCAGTTCTTC.

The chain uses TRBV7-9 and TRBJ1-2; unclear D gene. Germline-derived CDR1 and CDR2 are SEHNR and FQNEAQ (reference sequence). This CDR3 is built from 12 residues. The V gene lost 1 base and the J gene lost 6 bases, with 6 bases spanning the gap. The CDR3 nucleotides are TGTGCCAGCAGCTTAGTGGGAGATGGCTACACCTTC. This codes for CASSLVGDGYTF.

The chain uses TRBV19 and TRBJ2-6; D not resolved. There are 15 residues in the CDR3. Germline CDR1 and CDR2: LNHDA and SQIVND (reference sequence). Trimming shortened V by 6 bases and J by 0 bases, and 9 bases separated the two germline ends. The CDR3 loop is CASRPRSSGANVLTF. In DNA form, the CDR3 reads TGTGCCAGTAGACCCCGTAGCTCTGGGGCCAACGTCCTGACTTTC. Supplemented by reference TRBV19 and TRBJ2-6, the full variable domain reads DGGITQSPKYLFRKEGQNVTLSCEQNLNHDAMYWYRQDPGQGLRLIYYSQIVNDFQKGDIAEGYSVSREKKESFPLTVTSAQKNPTAFYLCASRPRSSGANVLTFGAGSRLTVL.

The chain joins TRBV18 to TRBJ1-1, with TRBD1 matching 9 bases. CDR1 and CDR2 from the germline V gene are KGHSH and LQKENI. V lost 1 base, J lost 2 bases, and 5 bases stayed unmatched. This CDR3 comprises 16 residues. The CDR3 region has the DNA TGTGCCAGCTCACCACAGGGGACAGGGACAAACACTGAAGCTTTCTTT. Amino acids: CASSPQGTGTNTEAFF.

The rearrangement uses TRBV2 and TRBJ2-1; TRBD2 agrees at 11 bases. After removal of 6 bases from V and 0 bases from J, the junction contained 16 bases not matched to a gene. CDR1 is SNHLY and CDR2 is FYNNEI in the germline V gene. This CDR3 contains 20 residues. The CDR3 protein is CASSHDTLTSGERSYNEQFF. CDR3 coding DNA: TGTGCCAGCAGCCATGACACTCTGACTAGCGGGGAACGCTCCTACAATGAGCAGTTCTTC. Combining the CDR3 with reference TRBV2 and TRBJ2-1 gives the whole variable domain EPEVTQTPSHQVTQMGQEVILRCVPISNHLYFYWYRQILGQKVEFLVSFYNNEISEKSEIFDDQFSVERPDGSNFTLKIRSTKLEDSAMYFCASSHDTLTSGERSYNEQFFGPGTRLTVL.

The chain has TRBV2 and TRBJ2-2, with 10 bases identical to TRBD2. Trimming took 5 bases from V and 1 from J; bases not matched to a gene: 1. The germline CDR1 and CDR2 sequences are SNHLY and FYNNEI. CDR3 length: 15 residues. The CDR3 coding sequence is TGTGCCAGCAGTCGACTAGCGGGGAACACCGGGGAGCTGTTTTTT. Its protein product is CASSRLAGNTGELFF.

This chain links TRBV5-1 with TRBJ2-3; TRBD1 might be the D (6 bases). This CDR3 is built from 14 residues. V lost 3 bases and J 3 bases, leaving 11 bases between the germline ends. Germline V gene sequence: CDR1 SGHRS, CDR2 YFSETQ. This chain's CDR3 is CASSYPGVTDTQYF. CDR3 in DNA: TGCGCCAGCAGCTACCCAGGGGTGACAGATACGCAGTATTTT. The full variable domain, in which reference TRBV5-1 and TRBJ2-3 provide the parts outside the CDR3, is KAGVTQTPRYLIKTRGQQVTLSCSPISGHRSVSWYQQTPGQGLQFLFEYFSETQRNKGNFPGRFSGRQFSNSRSEMNVSTLELGDSALYLCASSYPGVTDTQYFGPGTRLTVL.

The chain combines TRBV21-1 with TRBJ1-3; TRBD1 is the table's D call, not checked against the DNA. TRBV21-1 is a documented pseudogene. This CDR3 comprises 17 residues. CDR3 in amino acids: CASSKWRGQGSGNTIYF. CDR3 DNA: TGTGCCAGCAGCAAATGGAGGGGGCAGGGAAGTGGAAACACCATATATTTT.

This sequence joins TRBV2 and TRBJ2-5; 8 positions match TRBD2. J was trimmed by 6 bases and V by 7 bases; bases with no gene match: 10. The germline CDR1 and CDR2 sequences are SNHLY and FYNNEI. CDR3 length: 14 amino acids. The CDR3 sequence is CASTGGASVQTQYF. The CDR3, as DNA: TGTGCCAGCACCGGGGGGGCTAGCGTGCAGACCCAGTACTTC. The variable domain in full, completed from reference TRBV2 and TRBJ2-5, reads EPEVTQTPSHQVTQMGQEVILRCVPISNHLYFYWYRQILGQKVEFLVSFYNNEISEKSEIFDDQFSVERPDGSNFTLKIRSTKLEDSAMYFCASTGGASVQTQYFGPGTRLLVL.

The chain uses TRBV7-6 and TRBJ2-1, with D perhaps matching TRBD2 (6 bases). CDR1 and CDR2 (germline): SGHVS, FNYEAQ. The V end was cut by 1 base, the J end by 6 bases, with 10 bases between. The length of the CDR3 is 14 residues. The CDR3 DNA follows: TGTGCCAGCAGCTTAGGGGGGGTGGGCAATGAGCAGTTCTTC. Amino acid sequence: CASSLGGVGNEQFF.

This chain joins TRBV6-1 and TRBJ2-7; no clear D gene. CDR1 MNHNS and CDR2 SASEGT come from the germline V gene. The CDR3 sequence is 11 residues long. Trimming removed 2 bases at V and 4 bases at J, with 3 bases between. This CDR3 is CASSERYEQYF. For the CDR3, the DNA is TGTGCCAGCAGTGAACGTTACGAGCAGTACTTC.

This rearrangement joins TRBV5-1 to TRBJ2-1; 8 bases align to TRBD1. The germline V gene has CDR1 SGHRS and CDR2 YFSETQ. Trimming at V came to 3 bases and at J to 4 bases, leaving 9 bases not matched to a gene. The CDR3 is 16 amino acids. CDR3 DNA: TGCGCCAGCAGCTCGTTCCCGGGACAGGTTTACAATGAGCAGTTCTTC. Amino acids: CASSSFPGQVYNEQFF.

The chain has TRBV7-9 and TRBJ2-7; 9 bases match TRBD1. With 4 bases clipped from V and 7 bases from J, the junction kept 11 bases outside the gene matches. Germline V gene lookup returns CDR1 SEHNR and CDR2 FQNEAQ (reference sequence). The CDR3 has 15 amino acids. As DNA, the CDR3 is TGTGCCAGCAGCTACAGGGACAGGGTAACGGAAGAGCAGTACTTC. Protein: CASSYRDRVTEEQYF.

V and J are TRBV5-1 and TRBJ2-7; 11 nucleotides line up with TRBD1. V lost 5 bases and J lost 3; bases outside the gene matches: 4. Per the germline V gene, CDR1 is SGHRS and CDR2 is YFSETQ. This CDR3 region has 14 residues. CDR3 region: CASRRTGGDYEQYF. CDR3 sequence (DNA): TGCGCCAGCAGACGGACAGGGGGCGACTACGAGCAGTACTTC.

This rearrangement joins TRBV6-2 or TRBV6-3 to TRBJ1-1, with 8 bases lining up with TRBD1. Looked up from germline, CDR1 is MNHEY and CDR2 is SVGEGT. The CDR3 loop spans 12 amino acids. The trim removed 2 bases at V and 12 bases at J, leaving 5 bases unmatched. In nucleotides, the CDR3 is TGTGCCAGCAGTTACGCGGACAGGGCTTCTTTCTTT. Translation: CASSYADRASFF.

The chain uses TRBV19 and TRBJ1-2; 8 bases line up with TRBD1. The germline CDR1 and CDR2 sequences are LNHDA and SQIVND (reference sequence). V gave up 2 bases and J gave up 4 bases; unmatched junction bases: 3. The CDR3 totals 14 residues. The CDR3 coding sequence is TGTGCCAGTAGTATAACAGGGGGTGGCTATGGCTACACCTTC. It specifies CASSITGGGYGYTF.